Listed below are T cell receptor beta chains from one sample, sequenced in a study of molecular identifiers for immune sequencing clone quantification. One entry per CDR3 protein results from TCRdb running MiXCR on the PCR reads. Of about 640,000 distinct CDR3 sequences in the sample, 15% to 20% were seen once. Specimen: naive CD8+ T cells from blood, with Jurkat cell RNA spiked in. The receptors here all came from a human donor in good health. Some libraries in this study had Jurkat cell RNA spiked in. The CDR3 runs from the conserved cysteine through the conserved F or W. A D gene is named only where the DNA matches it firmly. Rows may omit the clone size; those that give it use once, few, many or a size class.

j_gene: TRBJ2-3
d_gene: TRBD2
v_gene: TRBV5-4
abundance: many
CDR3nt: TGTGCCAGCAGCCCAAAAGCGGGAATCAGCACAGATACGCAGTATTTT
CDR3aa: CASSPKAGISTDTQYF

j_gene: TRBJ1-1
d_gene: .
v_gene: TRBV14
abundance: many
CDR3nt: TGTGCCAGCAGCCAAGATTGGGGGGCCGGGACTGAAGCTTTCTTT
CDR3aa: CASSQDWGAGTEAFF

j_gene: TRBJ2-7
d_gene: .
v_gene: TRBV4-3
abundance: .
CDR3nt: TGCGCCAGCAGCCAAGGCACAGGGCTGATATCCTACGAGCAGTACTTC
CDR3aa: CASSQGTGLISYEQYF

j_gene: TRBJ2-7
d_gene: TRBD1
v_gene: TRBV2
abundance: many
CDR3nt: TGTGCCAGCAGTGAAGGGGGGACAGGGGGCATGTACGAGCAGTACTTC
CDR3aa: CASSEGGTGGMYEQYF

j_gene: TRBJ2-7
d_gene: TRBD2
v_gene: TRBV5-6
abundance: .
CDR3nt: TGTGCCAGCAGCTTGTCCTACCTAGCGGAACTACCCTACGAGCAGTACTTC
CDR3aa: CASSLSYLAELPYEQYF

j_gene: TRBJ1-5
d_gene: .
v_gene: TRBV6-5
abundance: many
CDR3nt: TGTGCCAGCAGCCCTGTTGGGGGTTATCAGCCCCAGCATTTT
CDR3aa: CASSPVGGYQPQHF

j_gene: TRBJ2-1
d_gene: TRBD2
v_gene: TRBV9
abundance: .
CDR3nt: TGTGCCAGCAGCGTGGGCGGGGGAGAGAATGAGCAGTTCTTC
CDR3aa: CASSVGGGENEQFF

j_gene: TRBJ1-3
d_gene: TRBD1
v_gene: TRBV5-1
abundance: many
CDR3nt: TGCGCCAGCAGCCCGACAGGGTCTCCGGACACCATATATTTT
CDR3aa: CASSPTGSPDTIYF

j_gene: TRBJ1-6
d_gene: .
v_gene: TRBV11-2
abundance: few
CDR3nt: TGTGCCAGCAGCTCTGGACAGCGAGAGACCTATAATTCACCCCTCCACTTT
CDR3aa: CASSSGQRETYNSPLHF

j_gene: TRBJ2-7
d_gene: .
v_gene: TRBV2
abundance: many
CDR3nt: TGTGCCAGCAGAGGACAGTCCCTCTACGAGCAGTACTTC
CDR3aa: CASRGQSLYEQYF

j_gene: TRBJ2-5
d_gene: .
v_gene: TRBV7-9
abundance: many
CDR3nt: TGTGCCAGCAGCGTAATCGGTCAGGGGTCAGAGACCCAGTACTTC
CDR3aa: CASSVIGQGSETQYF

j_gene: TRBJ2-4
d_gene: .
v_gene: TRBV13
abundance: many
CDR3nt: TGTGCCAGCAGCCCAGACAGGGAGGTCGGCAAAAACATTCAGTACTTC
CDR3aa: CASSPDREVGKNIQYF

j_gene: TRBJ2-1
d_gene: .
v_gene: TRBV7-3
abundance: .
CDR3nt: TGTGCCAGCAGCTACGATAGCGGAGCCTCCTACAATGAGCAGTTCTTC
CDR3aa: CASSYDSGASYNEQFF

j_gene: TRBJ2-1
d_gene: .
v_gene: TRBV27
abundance: many
CDR3nt: TGTGCCAGCAGCCCCGGGACAACAACTTACAATGAGCAGTTCTTC
CDR3aa: CASSPGTTTYNEQFF

j_gene: TRBJ2-6
d_gene: TRBD2
v_gene: TRBV7-9
abundance: .
CDR3nt: TGTGCCAGCAGCTTCTGGGGAGCGGGGGGCAACGTCCTGACTTTC
CDR3aa: CASSFWGAGGNVLTF

j_gene: TRBJ2-7
d_gene: .
v_gene: TRBV19
abundance: .
CDR3nt: TGTGCCAGTAGTGCCTCGACAGGCTACGAGCAGTACTTC
CDR3aa: CASSASTGYEQYF

j_gene: TRBJ2-3
d_gene: .
v_gene: TRBV4-3
abundance: many
CDR3nt: TGCGCCAGCAGCGACACGGGTACGCAGTATTTT
CDR3aa: CASSDTGTQYF

j_gene: TRBJ2-1
d_gene: .
v_gene: TRBV7-6
abundance: .
CDR3nt: TGTGCCAGCAGCTTAGCGTTTGAGGAGAGCTCCTACAATGAGCTGTTCTTC
CDR3aa: CASSLAFEESSYNELFF

j_gene: TRBJ2-3
d_gene: .
v_gene: TRBV4-1
abundance: many
CDR3nt: TGCGCCAGCAGCCAAGATTTGTCCGGTTCCACGCAGTATTTT
CDR3aa: CASSQDLSGSTQYF

j_gene: TRBJ2-3
d_gene: .
v_gene: TRBV4-3
abundance: many
CDR3nt: TGCGCCAGCTCCCCCGGGAGTGGCACAGATACGCAGTATTTT
CDR3aa: CASSPGSGTDTQYF

j_gene: TRBJ1-3
d_gene: .
v_gene: TRBV3-1
abundance: .
CDR3nt: TGTGCCAGCAGCCAACAGGGGTCTGGAAACACCATATATTTT
CDR3aa: CASSQQGSGNTIYF

j_gene: TRBJ1-2
d_gene: .
v_gene: TRBV19
abundance: many
CDR3nt: TGTGCCAGTAGTATTCGGCCAGCCCCGAACTATGGCTACACCTTC
CDR3aa: CASSIRPAPNYGYTF

j_gene: TRBJ2-3
d_gene: .
v_gene: TRBV2
abundance: many
CDR3nt: TGTGCCAGCAGTGAGGCCCGACCGCAAGGGTCAGATACGCAGTATTTT
CDR3aa: CASSEARPQGSDTQYF

j_gene: TRBJ2-7
d_gene: .
v_gene: TRBV5-1
abundance: few
CDR3nt: TGCGCCAGCAGCGCGACGGACACTACCTACGAGCAGTACTTC
CDR3aa: CASSATDTTYEQYF

j_gene: TRBJ2-1
d_gene: .
v_gene: TRBV20-1
abundance: .
CDR3nt: TGCAGTGCTAGAGATCAAATCTCGGGGGAAATCACGAATGAGCAGTTCTTC
CDR3aa: CSARDQISGEITNEQFF

j_gene: TRBJ2-3
d_gene: .
v_gene: TRBV20-1
abundance: many
CDR3nt: TGCAGTGCTAGAGATCTGAGGTACCTACTGAGCACAGATACGCAGTATTTT
CDR3aa: CSARDLRYLLSTDTQYF

j_gene: TRBJ2-3
d_gene: .
v_gene: TRBV5-1
abundance: few
CDR3nt: TGCGCCAGCAGAATAGCGGCTAGCACAGATACGCAGTATTTT
CDR3aa: CASRIAASTDTQYF